The T cell receptor beta chain described here comes from a study of T cells in Graves' hyperthyroidism and ophthalmopathy. With a duration under 2 months, the hyperthyroidism was newly diagnosed in patients aged 18 to 65. Study findings and constraints: Ophthalmopathy was separated from stable hyperthyroidism by a 13 V-J model.

In this sample, this clonotype turned up many times. Antigen specificity is unknown. V was pared by 6 bases and J by 2 bases, with 5 bases of the junction left unmatched. The germline V gene has CDR1 MDHEN and CDR2 SYDVKM. The CDR3 has 14 amino acids. The CDR3 regions of TCR beta were amplified from RNA transcripts. Primed by the HTBI set, a first-round RT-PCR was run on the TCR CDR3. One entry per CDR3 protein, called by TCRdb with MiXCR from the multiplex PCR reads. This table holds about 360,000 distinct CDR3 sequences, about 12% found once. The sequence was collected from a woman aged 18 to 35 with Graves' hyperthyroidism. Material: blood. The rearrangement links TRBV28 to TRBJ2-3; 7 bases fit TRBD1. The CDR3 sequence is CASRTGQVTDTQYF. Here the CDR3 DNA reads TGTGCCAGCAGGACCGGACAGGTCACAGATACGCAGTATTTT.